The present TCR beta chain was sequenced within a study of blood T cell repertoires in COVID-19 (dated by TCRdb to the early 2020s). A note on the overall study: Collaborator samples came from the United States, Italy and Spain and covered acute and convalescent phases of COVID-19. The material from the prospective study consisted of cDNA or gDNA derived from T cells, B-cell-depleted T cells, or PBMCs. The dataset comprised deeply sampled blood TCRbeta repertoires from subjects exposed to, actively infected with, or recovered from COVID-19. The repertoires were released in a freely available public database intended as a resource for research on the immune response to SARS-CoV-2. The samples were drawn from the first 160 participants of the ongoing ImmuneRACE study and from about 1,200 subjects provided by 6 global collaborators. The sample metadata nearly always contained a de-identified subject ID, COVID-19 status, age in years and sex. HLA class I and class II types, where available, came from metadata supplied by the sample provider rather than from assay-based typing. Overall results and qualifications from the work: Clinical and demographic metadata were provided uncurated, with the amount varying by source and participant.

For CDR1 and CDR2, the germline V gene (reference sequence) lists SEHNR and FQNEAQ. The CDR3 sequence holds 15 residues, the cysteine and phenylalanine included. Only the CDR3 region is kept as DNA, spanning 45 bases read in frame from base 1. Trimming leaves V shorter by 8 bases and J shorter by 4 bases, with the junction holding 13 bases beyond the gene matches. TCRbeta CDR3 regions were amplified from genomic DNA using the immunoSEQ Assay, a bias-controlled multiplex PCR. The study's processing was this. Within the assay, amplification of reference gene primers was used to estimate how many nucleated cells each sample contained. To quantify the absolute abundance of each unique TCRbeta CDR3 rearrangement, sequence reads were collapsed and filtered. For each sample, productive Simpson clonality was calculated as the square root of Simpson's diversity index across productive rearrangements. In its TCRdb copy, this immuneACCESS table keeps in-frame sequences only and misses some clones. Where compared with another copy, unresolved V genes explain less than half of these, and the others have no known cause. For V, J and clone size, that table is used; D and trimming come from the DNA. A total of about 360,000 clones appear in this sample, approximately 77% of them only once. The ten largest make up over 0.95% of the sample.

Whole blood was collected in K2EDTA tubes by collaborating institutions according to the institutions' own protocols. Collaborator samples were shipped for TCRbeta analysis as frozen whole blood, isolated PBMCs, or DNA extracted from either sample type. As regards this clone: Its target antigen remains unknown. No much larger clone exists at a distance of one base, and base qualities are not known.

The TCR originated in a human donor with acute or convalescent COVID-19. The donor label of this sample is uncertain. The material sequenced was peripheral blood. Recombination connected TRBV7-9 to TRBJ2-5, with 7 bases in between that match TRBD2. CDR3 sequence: CASAGGTVWGETQYF. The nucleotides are TGTGCCAGCGCCGGGGGGACTGTATGGGGAGAGACCCAGTACTTC. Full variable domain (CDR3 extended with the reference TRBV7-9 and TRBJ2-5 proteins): DTGVSQNPRHKITKRGQNVTFRCDPISEHNRLYWYRQTLGQGPEFLTYFQNEAQLEKSRLLSDRFSAERPKGSFSTLEIQRTEQGDSAMYLCASAGGTVWGETQYFGPGTRLLVL.